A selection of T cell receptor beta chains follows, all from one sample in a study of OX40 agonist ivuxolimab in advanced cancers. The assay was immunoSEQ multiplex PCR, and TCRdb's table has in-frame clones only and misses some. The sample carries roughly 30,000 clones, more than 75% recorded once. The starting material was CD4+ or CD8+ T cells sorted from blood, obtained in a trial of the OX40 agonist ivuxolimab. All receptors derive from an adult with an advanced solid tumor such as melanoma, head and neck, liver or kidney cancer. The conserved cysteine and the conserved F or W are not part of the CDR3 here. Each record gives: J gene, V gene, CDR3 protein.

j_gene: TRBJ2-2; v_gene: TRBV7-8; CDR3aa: ASSLYGRDYTGELF
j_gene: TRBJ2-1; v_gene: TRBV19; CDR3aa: ASSIMALGYNEQF
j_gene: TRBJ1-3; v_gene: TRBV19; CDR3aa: AISTEPGNTIY
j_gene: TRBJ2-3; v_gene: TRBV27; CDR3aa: ASSSTGGTDTQY
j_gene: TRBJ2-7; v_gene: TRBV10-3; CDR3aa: AISTELQAPRPSYEQY
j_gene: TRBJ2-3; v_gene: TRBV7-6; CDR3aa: ASSFRVSTDTQY
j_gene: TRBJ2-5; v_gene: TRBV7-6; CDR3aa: ASSLSGGPLRAPQETQY
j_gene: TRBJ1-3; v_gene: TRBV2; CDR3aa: ASREDGSSGNTIY
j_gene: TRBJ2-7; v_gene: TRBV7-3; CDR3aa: ASSFSGTSIRYEQY
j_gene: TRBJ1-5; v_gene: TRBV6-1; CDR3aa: ASSDWVRQPQH
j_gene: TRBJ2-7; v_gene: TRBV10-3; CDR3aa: ASGEGASSYEQY
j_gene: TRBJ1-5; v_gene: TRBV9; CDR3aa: ASSVALPDMWPQH
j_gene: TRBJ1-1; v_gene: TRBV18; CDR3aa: ASSLWSFVNTEAF
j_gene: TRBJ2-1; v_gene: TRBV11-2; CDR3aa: ASSLVAAGFVLYEQF
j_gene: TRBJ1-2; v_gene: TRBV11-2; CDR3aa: ASSSSGLYYGYT
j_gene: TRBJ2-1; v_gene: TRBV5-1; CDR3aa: ASSLGDRGFSEQF
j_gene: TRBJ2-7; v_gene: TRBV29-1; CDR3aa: SVQDRDRGYEQY
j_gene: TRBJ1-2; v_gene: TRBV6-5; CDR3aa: ASSWTENYGYT
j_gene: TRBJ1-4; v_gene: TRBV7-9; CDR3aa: ASSRGGTDEKLF
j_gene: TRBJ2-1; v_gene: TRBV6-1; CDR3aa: ASIPGHTYNEQF
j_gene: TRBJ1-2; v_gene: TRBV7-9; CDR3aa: ASSPALTPEGYT
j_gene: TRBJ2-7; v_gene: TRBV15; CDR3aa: ATSRDGGRTYEQY
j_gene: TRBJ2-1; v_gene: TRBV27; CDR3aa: ASSLSILAVPYNEQF
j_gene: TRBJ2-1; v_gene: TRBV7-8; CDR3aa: ASSLVASGGEQF
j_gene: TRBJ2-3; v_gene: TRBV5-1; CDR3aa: ASSLAGLAEFTDTQY
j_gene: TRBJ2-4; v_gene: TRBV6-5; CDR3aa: ASRPQGFAKNIQY